This TCR beta chain derives from a study of technical replicates of blood from a handful of donors. The CDR3 has 13 amino acids. The germline gives CDR1 SGHAT, CDR2 FQNNGV. The V and J ends lost 6 bases and 1 base respectively, with 6 bases between them. Sequencing used immunoSEQ multiplex PCR; TCRdb keeps in-frame clones, though not all of them. Seen here are approximately 79,000 clones, approximately 96% observed once, and the top ten hold about 0.27%. The TCR originated in a human donor in good health. This chain uses TRBV11-2 with TRBJ2-2; D remains ambiguous. The sequenced material came from T cells isolated from PBMCs. CDR3 sequence: CASRTLNTGELFF. The CDR3 DNA follows: TGTGCCAGCAGGACATTGAACACCGGGGAGCTGTTTTTT.